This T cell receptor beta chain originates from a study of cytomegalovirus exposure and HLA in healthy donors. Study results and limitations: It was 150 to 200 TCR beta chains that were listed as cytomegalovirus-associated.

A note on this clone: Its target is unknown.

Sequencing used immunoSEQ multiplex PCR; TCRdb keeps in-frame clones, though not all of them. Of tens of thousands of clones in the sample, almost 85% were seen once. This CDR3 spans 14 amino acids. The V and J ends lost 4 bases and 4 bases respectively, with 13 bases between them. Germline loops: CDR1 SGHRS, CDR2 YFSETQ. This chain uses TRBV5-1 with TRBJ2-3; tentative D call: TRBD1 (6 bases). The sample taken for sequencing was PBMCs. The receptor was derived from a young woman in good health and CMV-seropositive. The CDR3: CASSPGHEPDTQYF. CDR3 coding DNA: TGCGCCAGCAGCCCGGGACATGAGCCAGATACGCAGTATTTT.